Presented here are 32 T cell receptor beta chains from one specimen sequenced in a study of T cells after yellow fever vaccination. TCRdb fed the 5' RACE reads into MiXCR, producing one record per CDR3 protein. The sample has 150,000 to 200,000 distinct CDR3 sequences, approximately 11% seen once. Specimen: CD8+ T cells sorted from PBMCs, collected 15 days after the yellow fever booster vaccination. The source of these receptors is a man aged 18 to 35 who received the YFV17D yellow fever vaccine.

The CDR3 protein is CASSLGSGGTNEQFF. In DNA form, the CDR3 reads TGTGCCAGCAGCTTAGGCTCGGGCGGGACCAATGAGCAGTTCTTC. The chain has TRBV7-3 and TRBJ2-1; tentative D call: TRBD2 (6 bases). Germline CDR1 SGHTA, CDR2 FQGTGA. This CDR3 spans 15 amino acids. V gave up 2 bases and J gave up 6 bases, with 14 bases separating them.

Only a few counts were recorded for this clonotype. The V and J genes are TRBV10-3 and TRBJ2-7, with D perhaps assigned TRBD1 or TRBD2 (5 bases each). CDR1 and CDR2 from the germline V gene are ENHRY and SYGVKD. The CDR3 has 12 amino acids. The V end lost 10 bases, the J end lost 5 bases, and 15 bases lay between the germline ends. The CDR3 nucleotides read TGTGCCACCAACGGAGGCAGGGACGAGCAGTACGTC. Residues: CATNGGRDEQYV.

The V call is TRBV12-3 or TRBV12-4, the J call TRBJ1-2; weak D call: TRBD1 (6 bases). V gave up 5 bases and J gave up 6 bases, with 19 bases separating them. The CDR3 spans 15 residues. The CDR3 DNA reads TGTGCCAGCAGTCCTCGTTGGGGGGGCTCCGATGGCTACACCTTC. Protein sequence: CASSPRWGGSDGYTF.

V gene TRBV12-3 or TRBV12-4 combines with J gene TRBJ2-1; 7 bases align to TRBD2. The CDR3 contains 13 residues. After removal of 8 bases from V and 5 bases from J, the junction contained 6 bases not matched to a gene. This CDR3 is CASWSGAHNEQFF. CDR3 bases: TGTGCCAGCTGGAGCGGGGCCCACAATGAGCAGTTCTTC.

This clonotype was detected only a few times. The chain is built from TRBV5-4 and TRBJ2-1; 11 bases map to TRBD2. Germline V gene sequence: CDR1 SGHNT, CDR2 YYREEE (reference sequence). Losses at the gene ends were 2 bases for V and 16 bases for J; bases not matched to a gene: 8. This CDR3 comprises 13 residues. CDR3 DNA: TGTGCCAGCAGCTTTCAACCGACTAGCGGGGAATTCTTC. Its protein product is CASSFQPTSGEFF.

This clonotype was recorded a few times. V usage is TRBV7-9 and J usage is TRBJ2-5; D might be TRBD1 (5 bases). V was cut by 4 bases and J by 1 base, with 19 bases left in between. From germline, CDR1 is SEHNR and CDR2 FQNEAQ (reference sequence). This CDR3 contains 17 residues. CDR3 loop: CASSSGRWGPSQETQYF. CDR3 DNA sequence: TGTGCCAGCAGCTCCGGCCGGTGGGGCCCCTCCCAAGAGACCCAGTACTTC.

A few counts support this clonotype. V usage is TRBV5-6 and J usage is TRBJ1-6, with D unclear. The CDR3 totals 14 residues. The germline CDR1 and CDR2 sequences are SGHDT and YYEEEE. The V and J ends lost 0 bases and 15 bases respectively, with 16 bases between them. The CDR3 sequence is CASSLASMVQLLHF. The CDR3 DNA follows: TGTGCCAGCAGCTTGGCTTCTATGGTACAGCTCCTCCACTTT.

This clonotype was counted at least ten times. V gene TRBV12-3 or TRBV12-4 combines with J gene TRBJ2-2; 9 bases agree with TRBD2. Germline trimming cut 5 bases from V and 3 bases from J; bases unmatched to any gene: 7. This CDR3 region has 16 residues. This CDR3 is CASSPAGGPYTGELFF. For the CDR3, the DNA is TGTGCCAGCAGTCCCGCGGGGGGGCCTTACACCGGGGAGCTGTTTTTT.

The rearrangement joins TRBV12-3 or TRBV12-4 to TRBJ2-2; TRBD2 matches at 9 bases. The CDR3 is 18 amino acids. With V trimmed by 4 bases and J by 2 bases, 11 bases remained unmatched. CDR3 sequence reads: CASSSRPSGETNTGELFF. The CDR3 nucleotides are TGTGCCAGCAGTTCGAGGCCTAGCGGGGAGACTAACACCGGGGAGCTGTTTTTT.

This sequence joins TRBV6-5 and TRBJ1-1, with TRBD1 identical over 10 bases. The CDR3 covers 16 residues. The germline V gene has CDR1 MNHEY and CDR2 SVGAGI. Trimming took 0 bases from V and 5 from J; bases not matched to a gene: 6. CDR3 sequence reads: CASSYSTGGAGTEAFF. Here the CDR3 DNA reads TGTGCCAGCAGTTACTCGACAGGGGGCGCGGGTACTGAAGCTTTCTTT.

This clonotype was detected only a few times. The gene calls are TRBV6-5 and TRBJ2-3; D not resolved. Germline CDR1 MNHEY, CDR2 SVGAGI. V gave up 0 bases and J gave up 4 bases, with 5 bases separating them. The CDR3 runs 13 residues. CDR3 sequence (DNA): TGTGCCAGCAGTTACTCGACGGCAGATACGCAGTATTTT. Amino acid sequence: CASSYSTADTQYF.

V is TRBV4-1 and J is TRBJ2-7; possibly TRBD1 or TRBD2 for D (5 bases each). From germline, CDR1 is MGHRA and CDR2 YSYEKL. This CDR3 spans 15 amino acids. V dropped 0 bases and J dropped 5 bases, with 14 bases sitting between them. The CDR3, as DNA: TGCGCCAGCAGCCAAGATTTGGGACGGCACCACGAGCAGTACTTC. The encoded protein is CASSQDLGRHHEQYF.

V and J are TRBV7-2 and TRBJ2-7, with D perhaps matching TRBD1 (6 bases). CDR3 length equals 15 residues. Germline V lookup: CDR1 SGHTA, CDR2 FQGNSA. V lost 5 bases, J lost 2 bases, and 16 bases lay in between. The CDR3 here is CASSAATGLTYEQYF. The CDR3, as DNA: TGTGCCAGCAGCGCCGCGACAGGACTCACCTACGAGCAGTACTTC.

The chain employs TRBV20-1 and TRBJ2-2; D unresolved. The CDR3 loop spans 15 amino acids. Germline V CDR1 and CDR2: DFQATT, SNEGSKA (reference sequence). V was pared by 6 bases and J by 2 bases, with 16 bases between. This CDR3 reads CSAIRRSENTGELFF. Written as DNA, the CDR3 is TGCAGTGCCATAAGACGTTCCGAAAACACCGGGGAGCTGTTTTTT.

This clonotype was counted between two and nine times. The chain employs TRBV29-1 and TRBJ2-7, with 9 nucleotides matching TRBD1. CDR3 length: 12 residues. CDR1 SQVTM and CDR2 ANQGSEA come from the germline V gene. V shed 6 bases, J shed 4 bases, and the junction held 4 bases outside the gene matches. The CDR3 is CSVRTGDYEQYV. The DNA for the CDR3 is TGCAGCGTGAGGACAGGGGATTACGAGCAGTACGTC.

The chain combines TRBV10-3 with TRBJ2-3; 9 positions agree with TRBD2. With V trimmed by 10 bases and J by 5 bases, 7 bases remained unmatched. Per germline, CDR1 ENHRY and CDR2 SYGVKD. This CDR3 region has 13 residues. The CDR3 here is CATVAGAGDTQYF. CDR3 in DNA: TGTGCCACCGTAGCGGGGGCGGGAGATACGCAGTATTTT.

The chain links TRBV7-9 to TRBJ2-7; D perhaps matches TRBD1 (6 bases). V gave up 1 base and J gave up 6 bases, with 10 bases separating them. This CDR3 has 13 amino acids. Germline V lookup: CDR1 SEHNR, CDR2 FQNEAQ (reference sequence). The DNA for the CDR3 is TGTGCCAGCAGCTTAGTGGTAGGGGGCGAGCAGTACGTC. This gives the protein CASSLVVGGEQYV.

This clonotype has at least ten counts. The CDR3 bases are TGTGCCAGTAGTATAACCGGGAAAACTGAAGCTTTCTTT. This sequence encodes CASSITGKTEAFF. The rearrangement links TRBV19 to TRBJ1-1, with D uncertain. This CDR3 is built from 13 residues. CDR1 is LNHDA and CDR2 is SQIVND in the germline V gene (reference sequence). V lost 2 bases to trimming and J lost 5 bases, with 9 bases between them. Looking up the rest from reference TRBV19 and TRBJ1-1 gives the full variable domain: DGGITQSPKYLFRKEGQNVTLSCEQNLNHDAMYWYRQDPGQGLRLIYYSQIVNDFQKGDIAEGYSVSREKKESFPLTVTSAQKNPTAFYLCASSITGKTEAFFGQGTRLTVV.

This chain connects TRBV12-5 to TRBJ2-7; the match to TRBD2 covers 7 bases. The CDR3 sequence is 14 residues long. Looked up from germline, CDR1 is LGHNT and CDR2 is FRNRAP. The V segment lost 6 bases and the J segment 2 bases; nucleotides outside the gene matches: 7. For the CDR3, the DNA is TGTGCTAGTGGACCCGGGACTACCGCCTACGAGCAGTACTTC. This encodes CASGPGTTAYEQYF.

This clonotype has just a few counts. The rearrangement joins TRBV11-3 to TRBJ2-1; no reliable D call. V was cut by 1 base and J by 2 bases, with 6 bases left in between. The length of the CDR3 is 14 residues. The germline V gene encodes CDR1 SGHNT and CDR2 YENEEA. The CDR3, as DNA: TGTGCCAGCAGCTTAGGTAGTCCCTACAATGAGCAGTTCTTC. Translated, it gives CASSLGSPYNEQFF.

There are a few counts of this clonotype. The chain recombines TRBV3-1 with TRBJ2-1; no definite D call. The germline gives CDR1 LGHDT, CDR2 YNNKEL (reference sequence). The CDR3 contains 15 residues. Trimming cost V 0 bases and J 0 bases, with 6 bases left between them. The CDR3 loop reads CASSQDLSSYNEQFF. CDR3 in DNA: TGTGCCAGCAGCCAAGATCTCAGCTCCTACAATGAGCAGTTCTTC.

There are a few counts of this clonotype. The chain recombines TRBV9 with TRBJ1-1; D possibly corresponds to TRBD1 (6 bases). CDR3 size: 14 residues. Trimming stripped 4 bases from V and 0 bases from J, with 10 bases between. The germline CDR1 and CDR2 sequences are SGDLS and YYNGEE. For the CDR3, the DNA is TGTGCCAGCAGCCAAGGGGGGTTGAACACTGAAGCTTTCTTT. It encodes CASSQGGLNTEAFF.

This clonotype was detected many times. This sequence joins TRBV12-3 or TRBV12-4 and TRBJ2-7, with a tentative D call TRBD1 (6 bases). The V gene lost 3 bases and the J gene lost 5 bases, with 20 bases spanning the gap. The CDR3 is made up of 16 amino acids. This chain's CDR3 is CASSFGLGQSANEQYF. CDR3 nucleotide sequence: TGTGCCAGCAGTTTCGGTCTAGGACAGTCGGCTAACGAGCAGTACTTC.

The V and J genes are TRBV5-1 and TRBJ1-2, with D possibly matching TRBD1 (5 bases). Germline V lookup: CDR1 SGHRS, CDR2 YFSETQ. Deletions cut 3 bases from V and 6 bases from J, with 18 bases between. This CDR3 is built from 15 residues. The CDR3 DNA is TGCGCCAGCAGCTCCTATGGCCAGGGCCTGGATGGCTACACCTTC. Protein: CASSSYGQGLDGYTF.

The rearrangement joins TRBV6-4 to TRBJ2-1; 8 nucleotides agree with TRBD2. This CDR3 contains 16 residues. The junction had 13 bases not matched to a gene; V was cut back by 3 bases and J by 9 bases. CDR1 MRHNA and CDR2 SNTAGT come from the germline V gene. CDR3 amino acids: CASSDKRGLPWVEQFF. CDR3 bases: TGTGCCAGCAGTGATAAGCGGGGGCTACCCTGGGTTGAGCAGTTCTTC.

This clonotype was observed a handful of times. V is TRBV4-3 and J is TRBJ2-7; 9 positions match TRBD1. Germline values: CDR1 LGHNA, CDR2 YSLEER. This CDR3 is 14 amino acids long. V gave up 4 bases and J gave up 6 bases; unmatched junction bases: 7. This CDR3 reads CASSPAPTGGEQYV. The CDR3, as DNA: TGCGCCAGCAGCCCGGCCCCGACAGGGGGCGAGCAGTACGTC.

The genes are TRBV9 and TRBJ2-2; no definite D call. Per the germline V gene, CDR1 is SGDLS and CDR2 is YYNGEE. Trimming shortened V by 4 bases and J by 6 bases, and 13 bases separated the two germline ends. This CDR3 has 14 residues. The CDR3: CASSPGFVAGELFF. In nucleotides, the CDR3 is TGTGCCAGCAGCCCGGGTTTCGTGGCCGGGGAGCTGTTTTTT.

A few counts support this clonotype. CDR3 loop: CASSPPERGENGLNTEAFF. The DNA for the CDR3 is TGTGCCAGCTCACCACCGGAACGGGGAGAGAACGGGTTGAACACTGAAGCTTTCTTT. This rearrangement joins TRBV18 to TRBJ1-1; D not resolved. With 0 bases removed from V and 0 bases from J, the gap between germline ends came to 20 bases. The CDR3 runs 19 residues. The germline CDR1 and CDR2 sequences are KGHSH and LQKENI.

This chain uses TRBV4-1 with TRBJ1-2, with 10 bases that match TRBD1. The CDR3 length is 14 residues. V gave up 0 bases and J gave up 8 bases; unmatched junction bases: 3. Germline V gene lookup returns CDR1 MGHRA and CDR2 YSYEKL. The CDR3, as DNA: TGCGCCAGCAGCCAAGACCGGGACAGGGGCGGCTACACCTTC. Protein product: CASSQDRDRGGYTF.

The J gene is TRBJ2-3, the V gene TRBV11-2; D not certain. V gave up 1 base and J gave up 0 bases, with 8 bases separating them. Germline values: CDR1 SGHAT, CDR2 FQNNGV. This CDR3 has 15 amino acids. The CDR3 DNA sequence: TGTGCCAGCAGCTTAGCGGATCCTAGCACAGATACGCAGTATTTT. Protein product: CASSLADPSTDTQYF.

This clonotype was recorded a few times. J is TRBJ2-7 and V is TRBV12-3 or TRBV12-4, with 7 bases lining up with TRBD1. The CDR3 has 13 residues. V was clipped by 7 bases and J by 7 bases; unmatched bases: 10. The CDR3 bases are TGTGCCAGCACCTTGGGACAGCCTAATGAGCAGTACTTC. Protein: CASTLGQPNEQYF.

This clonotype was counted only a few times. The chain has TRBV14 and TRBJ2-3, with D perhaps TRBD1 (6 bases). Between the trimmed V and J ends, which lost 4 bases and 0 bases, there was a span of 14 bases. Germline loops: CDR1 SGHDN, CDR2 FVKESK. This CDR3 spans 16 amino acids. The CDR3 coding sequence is TGTGCCAGCAGCCTAAGACAGGCCAAGAGCACAGATACGCAGTATTTT. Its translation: CASSLRQAKSTDTQYF. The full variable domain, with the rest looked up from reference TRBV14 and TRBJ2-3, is EAGVTQFPSHSVIEKGQTVTLRCDPISGHDNLYWYRRVMGKEIKFLLHFVKESKQDESGMPNNRFLAERTGGTYSTLKVQPAELEDSGVYFCASSLRQAKSTDTQYFGPGTRLTVL.